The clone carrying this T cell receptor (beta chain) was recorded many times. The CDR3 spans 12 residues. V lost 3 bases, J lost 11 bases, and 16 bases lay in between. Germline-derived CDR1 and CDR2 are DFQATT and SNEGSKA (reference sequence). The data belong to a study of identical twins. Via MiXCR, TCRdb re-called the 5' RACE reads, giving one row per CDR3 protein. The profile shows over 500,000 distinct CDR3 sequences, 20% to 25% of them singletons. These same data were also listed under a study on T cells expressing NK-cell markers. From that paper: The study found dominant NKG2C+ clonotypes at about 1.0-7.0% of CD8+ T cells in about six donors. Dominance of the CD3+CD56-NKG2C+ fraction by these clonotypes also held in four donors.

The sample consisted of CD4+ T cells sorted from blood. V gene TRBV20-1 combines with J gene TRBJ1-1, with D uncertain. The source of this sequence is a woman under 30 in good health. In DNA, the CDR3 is TGCAGTGCTAGGGTTAGGCAGCCCGAGGCTTTCTTT. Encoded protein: CSARVRQPEAFF.